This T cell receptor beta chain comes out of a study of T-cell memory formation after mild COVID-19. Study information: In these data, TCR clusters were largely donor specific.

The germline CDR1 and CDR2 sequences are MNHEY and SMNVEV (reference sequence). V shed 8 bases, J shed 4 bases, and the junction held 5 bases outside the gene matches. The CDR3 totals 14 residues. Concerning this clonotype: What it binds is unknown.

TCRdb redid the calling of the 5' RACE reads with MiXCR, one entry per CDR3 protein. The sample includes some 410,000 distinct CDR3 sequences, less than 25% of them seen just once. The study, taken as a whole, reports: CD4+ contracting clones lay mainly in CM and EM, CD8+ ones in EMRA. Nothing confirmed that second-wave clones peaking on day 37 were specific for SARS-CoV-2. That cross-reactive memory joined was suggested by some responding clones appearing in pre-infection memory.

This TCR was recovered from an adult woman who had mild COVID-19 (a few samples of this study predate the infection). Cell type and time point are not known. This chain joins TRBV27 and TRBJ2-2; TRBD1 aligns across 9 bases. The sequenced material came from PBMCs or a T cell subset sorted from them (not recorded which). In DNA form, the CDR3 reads TGTGCCAGCCGGGGGGACAGGGTCACCGGGGAGCTGTTTTTT. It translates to CASRGDRVTGELFF.